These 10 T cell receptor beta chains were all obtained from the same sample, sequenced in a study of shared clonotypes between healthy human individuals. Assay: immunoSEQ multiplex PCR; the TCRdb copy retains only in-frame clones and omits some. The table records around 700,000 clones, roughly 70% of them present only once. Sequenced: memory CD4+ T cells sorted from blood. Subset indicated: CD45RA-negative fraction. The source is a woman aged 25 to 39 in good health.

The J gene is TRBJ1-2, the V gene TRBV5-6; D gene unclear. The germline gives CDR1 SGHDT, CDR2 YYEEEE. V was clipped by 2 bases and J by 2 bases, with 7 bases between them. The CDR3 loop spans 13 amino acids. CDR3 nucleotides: TGTGCCAGCAGCTTACAAGGGAACTATGGCTACACCTTC. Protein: CASSLQGNYGYTF.

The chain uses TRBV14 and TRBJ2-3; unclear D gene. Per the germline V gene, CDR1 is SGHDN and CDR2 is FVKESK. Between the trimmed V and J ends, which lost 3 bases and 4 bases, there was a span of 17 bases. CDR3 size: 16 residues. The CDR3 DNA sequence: TGTGCCAGCAGCCATAATCCGTCGCTTCGTTCAGATACGCAGTATTTT. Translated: CASSHNPSLRSDTQYF.

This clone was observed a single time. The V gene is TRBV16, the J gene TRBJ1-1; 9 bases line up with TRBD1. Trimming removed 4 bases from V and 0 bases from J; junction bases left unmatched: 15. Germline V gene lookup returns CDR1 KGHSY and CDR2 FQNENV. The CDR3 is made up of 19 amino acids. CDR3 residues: CASSPTTRQGGLMNTEAFF. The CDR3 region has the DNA TGTGCCAGCAGCCCAACAACCCGACAGGGGGGCCTCATGAACACTGAAGCTTTCTTT. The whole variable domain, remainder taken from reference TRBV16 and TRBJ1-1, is GEEVAQTPKHLVRGEGQKAKLYCAPIKGHSYVFWYQQVLKNEFKFLISFQNENVFDETGMPKERFSAKCLPNSPCSLEIQATKLEDSAVYFCASSPTTRQGGLMNTEAFFGQGTRLTVV.

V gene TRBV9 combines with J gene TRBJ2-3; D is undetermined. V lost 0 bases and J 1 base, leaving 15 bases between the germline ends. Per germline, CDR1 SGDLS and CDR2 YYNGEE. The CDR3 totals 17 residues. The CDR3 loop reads CASSVAPFPEGTDTQYF. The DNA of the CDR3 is TGTGCCAGCAGCGTAGCACCCTTTCCAGAGGGCACAGATACGCAGTATTTT.

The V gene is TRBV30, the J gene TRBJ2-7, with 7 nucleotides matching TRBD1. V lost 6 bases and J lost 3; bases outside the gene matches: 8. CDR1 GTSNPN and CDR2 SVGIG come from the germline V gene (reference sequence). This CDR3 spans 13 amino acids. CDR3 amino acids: CACRPGGIYEQYF. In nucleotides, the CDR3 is TGTGCCTGCAGACCAGGGGGAATCTACGAGCAGTACTTC.

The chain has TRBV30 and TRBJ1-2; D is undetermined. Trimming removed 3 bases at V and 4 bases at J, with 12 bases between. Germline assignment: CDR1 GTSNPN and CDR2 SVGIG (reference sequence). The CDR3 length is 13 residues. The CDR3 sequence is CAWRNPPLYGYTF. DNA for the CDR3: TGTGCCTGGAGGAACCCACCCCTCTATGGCTACACCTTC.

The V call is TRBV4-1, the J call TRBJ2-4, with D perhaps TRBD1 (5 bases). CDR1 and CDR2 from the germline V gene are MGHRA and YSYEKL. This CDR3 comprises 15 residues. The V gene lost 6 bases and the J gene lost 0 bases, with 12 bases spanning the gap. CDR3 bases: TGCGCCAGCAGTTGGACACCACTAGCCAAAAACATTCAGTACTTC. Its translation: CASSWTPLAKNIQYF.

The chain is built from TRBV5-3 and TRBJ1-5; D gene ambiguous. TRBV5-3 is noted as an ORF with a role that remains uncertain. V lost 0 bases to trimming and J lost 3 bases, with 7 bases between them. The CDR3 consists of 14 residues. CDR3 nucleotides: TGTGCCAGAAGCTTGGAAGGGATCAATCAGCCCCAGCATTTT. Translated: CARSLEGINQPQHF.

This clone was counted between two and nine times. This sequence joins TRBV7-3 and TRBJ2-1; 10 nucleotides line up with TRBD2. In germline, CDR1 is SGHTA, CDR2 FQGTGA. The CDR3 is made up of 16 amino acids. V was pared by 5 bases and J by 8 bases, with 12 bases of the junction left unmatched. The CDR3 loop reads CASSPGPGLARHEQFF. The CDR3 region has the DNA TGTGCCAGCAGCCCAGGCCCGGGACTAGCGAGACATGAGCAGTTCTTC.

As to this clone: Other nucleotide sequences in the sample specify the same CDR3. CDR3 in amino acids: CASSPGLATDTQYF. The DNA for the CDR3 is TGTGCCAGCAGCCCGGGACTAGCTACCGATACGCAGTATTTT. This rearrangement joins TRBV7-2 to TRBJ2-3; TRBD2 aligns across 9 bases. V dropped 5 bases and J dropped 6; count of bases not matched to a gene: 6. This CDR3 has 14 amino acids. Germline assignment: CDR1 SGHTA and CDR2 FQGNSA.